This T cell receptor (beta chain) was documented in a study of long-term antiretroviral therapy in people with HIV. Study information: The 2015 immediate-ART recommendation was preceded by the earliest samples by about a decade. Overall study findings and caveats: Clonal expansions arising prior to ART prevailed in the repertoire at every time point.

This was the immunoSEQ v3.0 assay at survey level. This table comes from immunoSEQ multiplex PCR, and its TCRdb copy is limited to in-frame clones, with some not included. The profile shows 15,000 to 20,000 clones, 88% of them singletons. Every donor contributed at least one pre-ART and at least two post-ART PBMC samples. A note on this clone: No antigen is known for it.

J was trimmed by 4 bases and V by 0 bases; bases with no gene match: 3. CDR3 size: 16 residues. Germline lookup yields CDR1 LGHNA and CDR2 YSLEER. The receptor comes from a man aged 45-65 years with HIV. The sample in question was unsorted PBMCs, obtained 6.9 years after starting antiretroviral therapy. This rearrangement joins TRBV4-3 to TRBJ2-3, with TRBD2 matching over 11 bases. The CDR3 region has the DNA TGCGCCAGCAGCCAAGACACGGGACTAGCGGCAGATACGCAGTATTTT. This translates into CASSQDTGLAADTQYF.